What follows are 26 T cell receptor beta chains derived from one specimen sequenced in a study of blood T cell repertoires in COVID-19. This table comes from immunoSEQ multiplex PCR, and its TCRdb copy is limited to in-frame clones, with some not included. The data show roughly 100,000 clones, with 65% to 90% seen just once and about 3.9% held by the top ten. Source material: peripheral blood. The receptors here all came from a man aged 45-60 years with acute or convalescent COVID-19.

CDR3: CASSVGQGAYEQYF. DNA of the CDR3: TGTGCCAGCAGCGTGGGACAGGGGGCCTACGAGCAGTACTTC. This rearrangement joins TRBV3-1 (or the pseudogene TRBV3-2) to TRBJ2-7, with 11 bases fitting TRBD1. This CDR3 is built from 14 residues. Germline V lookup: CDR1 LGHDT, CDR2 YNNKEL (reference sequence). The junction had 2 bases not matched to a gene; V was cut back by 5 bases and J by 2 bases.

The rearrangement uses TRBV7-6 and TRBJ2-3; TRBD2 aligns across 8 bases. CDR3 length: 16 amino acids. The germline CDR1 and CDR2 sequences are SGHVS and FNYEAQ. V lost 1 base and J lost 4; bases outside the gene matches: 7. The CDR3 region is CASSLVAGGSADTQYF. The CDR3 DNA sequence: TGTGCCAGCAGCTTAGTGGCGGGAGGTAGCGCAGATACGCAGTATTTT. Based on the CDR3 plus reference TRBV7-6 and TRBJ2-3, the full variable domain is GAGVSQSPRYKVTKRGQDVALRCDPISGHVSLYWYRQALGQGPEFLTYFNYEAQQDKSGLPNDRFSAERPEGSISTLTIQRTEQRDSAMYRCASSLVAGGSADTQYFGPGTRLTVL.

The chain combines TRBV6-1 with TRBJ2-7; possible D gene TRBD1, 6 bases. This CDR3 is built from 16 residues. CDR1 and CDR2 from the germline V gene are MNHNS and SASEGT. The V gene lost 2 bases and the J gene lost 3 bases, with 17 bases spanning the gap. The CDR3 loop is CASSELPTGGGYEQYF. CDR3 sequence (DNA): TGTGCCAGCAGTGAACTTCCGACAGGAGGAGGCTACGAGCAGTACTTC.

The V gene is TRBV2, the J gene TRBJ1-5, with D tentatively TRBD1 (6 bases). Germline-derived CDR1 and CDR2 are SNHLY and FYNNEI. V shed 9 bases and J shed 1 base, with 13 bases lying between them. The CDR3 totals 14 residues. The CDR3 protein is CASRRQGSNQPQHF. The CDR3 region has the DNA TGTGCCAGTAGACGTCAGGGGAGCAATCAGCCCCAGCATTTT.

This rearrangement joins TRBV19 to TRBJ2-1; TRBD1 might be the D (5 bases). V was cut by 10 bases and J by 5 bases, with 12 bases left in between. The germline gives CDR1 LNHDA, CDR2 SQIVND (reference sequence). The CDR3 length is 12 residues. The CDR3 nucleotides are TGTGCCACCAGGGATCGAGACAATGAGCAGTTCTTC. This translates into CATRDRDNEQFF.

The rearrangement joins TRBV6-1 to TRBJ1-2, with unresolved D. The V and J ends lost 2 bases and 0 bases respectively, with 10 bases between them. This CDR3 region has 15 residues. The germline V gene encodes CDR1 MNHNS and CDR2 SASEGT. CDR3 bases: TGTGCCAGCAGTGAACCTGGCCTCCCTAACTATGGCTACACCTTC. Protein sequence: CASSEPGLPNYGYTF.

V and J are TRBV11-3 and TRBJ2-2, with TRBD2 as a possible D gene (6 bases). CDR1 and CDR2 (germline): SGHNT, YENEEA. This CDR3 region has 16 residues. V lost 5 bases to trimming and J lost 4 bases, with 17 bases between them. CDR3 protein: CASSPGLGGGTGELFF. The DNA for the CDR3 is TGTGCCAGCAGCCCTGGACTGGGGGGTGGCACCGGGGAGCTGTTTTTT. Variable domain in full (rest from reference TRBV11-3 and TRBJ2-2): EAGVVQSPRYKIIEKKQPVAFWCNPISGHNTLYWYLQNLGQGPELLIRYENEEAVDDSQLPKDRFSAERLKGVDSTLKIQPAELGDSAVYLCASSPGLGGGTGELFFGEGSRLTVL.

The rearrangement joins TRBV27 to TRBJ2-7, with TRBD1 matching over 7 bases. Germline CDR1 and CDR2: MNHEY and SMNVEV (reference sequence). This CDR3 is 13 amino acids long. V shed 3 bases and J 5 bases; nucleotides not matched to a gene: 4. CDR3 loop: CASSLTGQHEQYF. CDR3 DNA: TGTGCCAGCAGTTTGACAGGGCAGCACGAGCAGTACTTC.

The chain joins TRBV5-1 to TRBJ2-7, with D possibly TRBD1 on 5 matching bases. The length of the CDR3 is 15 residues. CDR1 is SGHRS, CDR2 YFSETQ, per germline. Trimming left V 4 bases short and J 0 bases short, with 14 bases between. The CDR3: CASSPTAFSSYEQYF. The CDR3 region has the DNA TGCGCCAGCAGCCCGACAGCGTTCTCCTCCTACGAGCAGTACTTC.

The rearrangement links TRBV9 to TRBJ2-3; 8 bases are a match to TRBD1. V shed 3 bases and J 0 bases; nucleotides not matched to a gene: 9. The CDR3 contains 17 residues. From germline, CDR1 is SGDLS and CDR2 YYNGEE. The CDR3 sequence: CASSAGQGRASTDTQYF. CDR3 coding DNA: TGTGCCAGCAGCGCAGGACAGGGACGGGCTAGCACAGATACGCAGTATTTT.

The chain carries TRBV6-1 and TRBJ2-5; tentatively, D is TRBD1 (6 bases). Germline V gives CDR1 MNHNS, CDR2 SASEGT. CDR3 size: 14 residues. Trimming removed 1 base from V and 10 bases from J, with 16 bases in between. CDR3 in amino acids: CASSEDVGGDGQYF. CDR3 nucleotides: TGTGCCAGCAGTGAAGACGTAGGGGGTGACGGCCAGTACTTC.

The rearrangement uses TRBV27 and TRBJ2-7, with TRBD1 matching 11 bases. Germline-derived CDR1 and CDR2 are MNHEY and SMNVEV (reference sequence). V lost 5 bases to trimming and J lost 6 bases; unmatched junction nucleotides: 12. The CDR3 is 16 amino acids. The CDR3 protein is CASSPYPRTGGFEQYF. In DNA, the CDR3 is TGTGCCAGCAGTCCTTATCCCCGGACAGGGGGCTTCGAGCAGTACTTC.

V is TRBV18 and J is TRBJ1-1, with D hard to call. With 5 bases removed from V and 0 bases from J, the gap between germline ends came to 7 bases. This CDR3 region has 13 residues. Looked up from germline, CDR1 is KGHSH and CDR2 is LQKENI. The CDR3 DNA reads TGTGCCAGCTCAAGCGGCATGAACACTGAAGCTTTCTTT. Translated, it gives CASSSGMNTEAFF.

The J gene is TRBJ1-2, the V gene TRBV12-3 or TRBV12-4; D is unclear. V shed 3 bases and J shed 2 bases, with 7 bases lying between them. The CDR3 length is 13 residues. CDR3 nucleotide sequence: TGTGCCAGCAGTTTGGGAGCCAACTATGGCTACACCTTC. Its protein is CASSLGANYGYTF.

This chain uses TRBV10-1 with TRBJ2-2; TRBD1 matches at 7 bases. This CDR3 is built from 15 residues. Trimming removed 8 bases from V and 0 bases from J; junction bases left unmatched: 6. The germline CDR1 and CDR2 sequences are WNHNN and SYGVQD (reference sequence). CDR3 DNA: TGCGCCAGCGGAGACAGGGACGCGAACACCGGGGAGCTGTTTTTT. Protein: CASGDRDANTGELFF.

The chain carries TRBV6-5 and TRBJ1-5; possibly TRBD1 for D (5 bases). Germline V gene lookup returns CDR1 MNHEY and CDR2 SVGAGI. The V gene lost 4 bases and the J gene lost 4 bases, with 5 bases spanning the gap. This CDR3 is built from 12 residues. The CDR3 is CASSSGNQPQHF. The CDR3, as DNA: TGTGCCAGCAGTTCAGGGAATCAGCCCCAGCATTTT.

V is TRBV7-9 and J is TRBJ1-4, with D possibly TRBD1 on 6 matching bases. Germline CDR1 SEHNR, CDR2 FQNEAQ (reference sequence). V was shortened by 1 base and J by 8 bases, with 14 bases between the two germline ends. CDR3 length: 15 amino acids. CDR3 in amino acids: CASSLGRTVTEKLFF. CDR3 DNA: TGTGCCAGCAGCTTAGGAAGGACAGTAACAGAAAAACTGTTTTTT.

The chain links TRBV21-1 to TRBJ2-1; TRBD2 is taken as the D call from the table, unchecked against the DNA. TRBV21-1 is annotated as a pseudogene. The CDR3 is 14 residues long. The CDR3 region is CASRGEGVKNEQFF. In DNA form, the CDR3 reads TGTGCCAGCAGGGGCGAGGGAGTGAAAAATGAGCAGTTCTTC.

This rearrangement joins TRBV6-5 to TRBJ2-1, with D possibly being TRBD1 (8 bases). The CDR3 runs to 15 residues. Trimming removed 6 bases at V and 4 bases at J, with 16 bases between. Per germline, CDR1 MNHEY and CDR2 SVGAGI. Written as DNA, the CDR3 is TGTGCCAGCAGGACAGGGGAGGGGGTTTACAATGAGCAGTTCTTC. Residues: CASRTGEGVYNEQFF.

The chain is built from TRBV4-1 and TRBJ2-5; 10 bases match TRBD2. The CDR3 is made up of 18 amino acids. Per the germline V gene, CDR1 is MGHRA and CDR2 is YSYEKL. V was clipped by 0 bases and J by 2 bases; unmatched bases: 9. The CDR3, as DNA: TGCGCCAGCAGCCAAGAAAACGTGGCTAGCGGGGGACAAGAGACCCAGTACTTC. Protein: CASSQENVASGGQETQYF.

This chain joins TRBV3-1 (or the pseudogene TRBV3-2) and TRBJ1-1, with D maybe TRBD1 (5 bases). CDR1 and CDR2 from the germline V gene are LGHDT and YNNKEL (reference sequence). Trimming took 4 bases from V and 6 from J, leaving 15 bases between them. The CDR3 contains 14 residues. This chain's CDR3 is CASSPEWGEAEAFF. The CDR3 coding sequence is TGTGCCAGCAGCCCCGAATGGGGGGAAGCTGAAGCTTTCTTT.

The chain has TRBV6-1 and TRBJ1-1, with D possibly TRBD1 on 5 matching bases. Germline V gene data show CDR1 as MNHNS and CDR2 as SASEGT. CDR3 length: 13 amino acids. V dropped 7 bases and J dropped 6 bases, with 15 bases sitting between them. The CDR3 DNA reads TGTGCCAGCACCCAACCCGGGGGATCTGAAGCTTTCTTT. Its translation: CASTQPGGSEAFF.

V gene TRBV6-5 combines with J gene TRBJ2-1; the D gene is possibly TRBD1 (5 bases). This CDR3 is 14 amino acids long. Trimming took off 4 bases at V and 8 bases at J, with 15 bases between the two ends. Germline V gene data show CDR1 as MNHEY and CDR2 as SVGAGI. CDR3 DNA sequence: TGTGCCAGCAGTTGGTCTGGACAAAAGGATGAGCAGTTCTTC. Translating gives CASSWSGQKDEQFF.

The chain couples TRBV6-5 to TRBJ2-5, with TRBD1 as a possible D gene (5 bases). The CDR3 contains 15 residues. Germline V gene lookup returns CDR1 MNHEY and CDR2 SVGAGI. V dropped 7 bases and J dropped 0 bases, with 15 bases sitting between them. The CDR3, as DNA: TGTGCCAGCAAACCGACAGACAATAACCAAGAGACCCAGTACTTC. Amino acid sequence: CASKPTDNNQETQYF.

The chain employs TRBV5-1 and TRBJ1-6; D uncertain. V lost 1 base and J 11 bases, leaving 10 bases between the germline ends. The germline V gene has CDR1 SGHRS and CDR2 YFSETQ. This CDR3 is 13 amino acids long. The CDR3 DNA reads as TGCGCCAGCAGCTTGTCGGGGAACCCACCCCTCCACTTT. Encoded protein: CASSLSGNPPLHF.

The CDR3 DNA sequence: TGTGCCAGCAGCCCCAGAGGCGACGGGATGGATACGCAGTATTTT. Amino acid sequence: CASSPRGDGMDTQYF. This chain uses TRBV7-3 with TRBJ2-3, with a possible D match to TRBD2 (5 bases). CDR3 length: 15 residues. From germline, CDR1 is SGHTA and CDR2 FQGTGA. Trimming took 5 bases from V and 6 from J, leaving 18 bases between them.